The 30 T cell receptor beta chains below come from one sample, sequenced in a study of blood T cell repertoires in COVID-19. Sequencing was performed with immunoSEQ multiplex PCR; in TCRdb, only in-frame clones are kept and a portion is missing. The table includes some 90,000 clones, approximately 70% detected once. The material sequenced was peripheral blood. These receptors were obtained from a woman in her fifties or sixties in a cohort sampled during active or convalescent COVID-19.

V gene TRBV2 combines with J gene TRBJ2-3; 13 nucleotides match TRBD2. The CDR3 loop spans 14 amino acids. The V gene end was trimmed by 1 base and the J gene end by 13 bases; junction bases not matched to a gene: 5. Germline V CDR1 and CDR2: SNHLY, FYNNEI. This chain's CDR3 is CASSEGLAGGREYF. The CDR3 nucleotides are TGTGCCAGCAGTGAAGGACTAGCGGGGGGCCGCGAGTATTTT.

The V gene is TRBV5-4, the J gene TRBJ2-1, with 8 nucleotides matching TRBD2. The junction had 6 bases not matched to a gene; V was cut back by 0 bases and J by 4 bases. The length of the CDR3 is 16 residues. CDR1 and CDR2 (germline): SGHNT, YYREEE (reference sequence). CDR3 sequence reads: CASSLVPAGDYNEQFF. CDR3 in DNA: TGTGCCAGCAGCTTGGTCCCAGCGGGGGATTACAATGAGCAGTTCTTC. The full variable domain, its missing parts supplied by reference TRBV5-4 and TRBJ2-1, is ETGVTQSPTHLIKTRGQQVTLRCSSQSGHNTVSWYQQALGQGPQFIFQYYREEENGRGNFPPRFSGLQFPNYSSELNVNALELDDSALYLCASSLVPAGDYNEQFFGPGTRLTVL.

For the CDR3, the DNA is TGCAGCGTTGATCCGTCAGGCATACACTACGAGCAGTACTTC. Translation: CSVDPSGIHYEQYF. The rearrangement links TRBV29-1 to TRBJ2-7; unclear D gene. This CDR3 is built from 14 residues. In germline, CDR1 is SQVTM, CDR2 ANQGSEA. Trimming took 3 bases from V and 3 from J, leaving 15 bases between them.

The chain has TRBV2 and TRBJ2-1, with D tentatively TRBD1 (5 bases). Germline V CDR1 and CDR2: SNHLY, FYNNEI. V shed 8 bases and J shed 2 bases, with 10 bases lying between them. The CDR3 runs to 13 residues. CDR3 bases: TGTGCCAGCGGGGCAGAGGCCTACAATGAGCAGTTCTTC. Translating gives CASGAEAYNEQFF.

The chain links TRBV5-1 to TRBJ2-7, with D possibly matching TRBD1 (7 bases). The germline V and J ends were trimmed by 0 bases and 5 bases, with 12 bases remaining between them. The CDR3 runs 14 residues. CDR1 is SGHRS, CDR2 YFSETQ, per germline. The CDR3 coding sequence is TGCGCCAGCAGCTTGGCCGGCAGGGGGGACGAGCAGTACTTC. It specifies CASSLAGRGDEQYF.

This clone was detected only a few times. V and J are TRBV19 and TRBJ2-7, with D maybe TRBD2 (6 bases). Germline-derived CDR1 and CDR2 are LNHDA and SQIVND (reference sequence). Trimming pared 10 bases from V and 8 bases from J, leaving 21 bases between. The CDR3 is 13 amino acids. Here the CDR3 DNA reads TGTGCCACCCGGCGGGGTATGCCAGGGAAGCAGTACTTC. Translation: CATRRGMPGKQYF.

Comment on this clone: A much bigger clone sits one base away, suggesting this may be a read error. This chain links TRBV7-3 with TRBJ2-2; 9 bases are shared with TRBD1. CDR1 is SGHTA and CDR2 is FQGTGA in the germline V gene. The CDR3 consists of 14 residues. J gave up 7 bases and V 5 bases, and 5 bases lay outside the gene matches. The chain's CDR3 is CASSRDRANGELFF. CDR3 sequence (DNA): TGTGCCAGCAGCCGGGACAGGGCTAACGGGGAGCTGTTTTTT.

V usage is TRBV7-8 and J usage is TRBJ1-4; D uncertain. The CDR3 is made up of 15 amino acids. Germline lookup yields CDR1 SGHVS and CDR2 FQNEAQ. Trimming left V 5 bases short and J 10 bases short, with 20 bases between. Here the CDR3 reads CASSTHGSIRGKLFF. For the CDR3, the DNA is TGTGCCAGCAGCACTCACGGGAGTATCCGTGGAAAACTGTTTTTT.

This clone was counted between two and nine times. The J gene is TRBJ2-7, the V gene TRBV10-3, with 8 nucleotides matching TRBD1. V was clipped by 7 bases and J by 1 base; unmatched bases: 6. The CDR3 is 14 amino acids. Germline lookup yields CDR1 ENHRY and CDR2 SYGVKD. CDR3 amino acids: CAITSRDRSYEQYF. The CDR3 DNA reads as TGTGCCATCACCTCCCGGGACAGGTCCTACGAGCAGTACTTC.

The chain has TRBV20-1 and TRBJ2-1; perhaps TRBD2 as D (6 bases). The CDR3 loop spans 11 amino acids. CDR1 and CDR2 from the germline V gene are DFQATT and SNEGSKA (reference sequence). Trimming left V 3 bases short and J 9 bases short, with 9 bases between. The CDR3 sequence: CSARTRGEQFF. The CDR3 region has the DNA TGCAGTGCTAGGACTAGGGGTGAGCAGTTCTTC.

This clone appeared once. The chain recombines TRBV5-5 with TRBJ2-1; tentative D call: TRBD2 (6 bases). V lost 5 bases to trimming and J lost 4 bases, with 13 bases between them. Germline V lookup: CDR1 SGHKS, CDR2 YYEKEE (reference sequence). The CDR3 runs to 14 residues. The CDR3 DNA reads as TGTGCCAGCAGGGGGCCGGGGGTTTACAATGAGCAGTTCTTC. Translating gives CASRGPGVYNEQFF.

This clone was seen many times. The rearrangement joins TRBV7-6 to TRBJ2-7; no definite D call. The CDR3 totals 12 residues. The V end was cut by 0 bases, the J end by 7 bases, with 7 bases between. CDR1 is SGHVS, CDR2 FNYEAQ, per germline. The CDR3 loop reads CASSLAAEEQYF. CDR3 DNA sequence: TGTGCCAGCAGCTTAGCCGCCGAGGAGCAGTACTTC.

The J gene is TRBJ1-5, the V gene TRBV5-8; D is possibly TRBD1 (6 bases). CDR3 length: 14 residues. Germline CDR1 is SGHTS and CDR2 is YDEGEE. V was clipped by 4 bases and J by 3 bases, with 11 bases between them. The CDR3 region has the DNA TGTGCCAGCAGCCGAGACAGGAACAATCAGCCCCAGCATTTT. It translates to CASSRDRNNQPQHF.

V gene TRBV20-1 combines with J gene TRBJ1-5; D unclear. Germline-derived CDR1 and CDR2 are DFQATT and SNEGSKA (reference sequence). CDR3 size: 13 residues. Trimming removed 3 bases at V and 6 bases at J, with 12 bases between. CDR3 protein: CSASFRGGQPQHF. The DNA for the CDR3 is TGCAGTGCTAGTTTCCGGGGAGGTCAGCCCCAGCATTTT.

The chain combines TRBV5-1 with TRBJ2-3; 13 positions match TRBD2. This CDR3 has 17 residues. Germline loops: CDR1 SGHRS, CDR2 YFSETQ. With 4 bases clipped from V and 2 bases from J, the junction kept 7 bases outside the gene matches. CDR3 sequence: CASSGTSGAIYTDTQYF. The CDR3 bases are TGCGCCAGCAGCGGGACTAGCGGGGCAATTTACACAGATACGCAGTATTTT.

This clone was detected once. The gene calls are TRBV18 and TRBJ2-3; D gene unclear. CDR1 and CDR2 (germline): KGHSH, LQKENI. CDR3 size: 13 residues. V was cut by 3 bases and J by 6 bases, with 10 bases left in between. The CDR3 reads CASSPQAYDTQYF. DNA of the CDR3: TGTGCCAGCTCACCCCAAGCATACGATACGCAGTATTTT.

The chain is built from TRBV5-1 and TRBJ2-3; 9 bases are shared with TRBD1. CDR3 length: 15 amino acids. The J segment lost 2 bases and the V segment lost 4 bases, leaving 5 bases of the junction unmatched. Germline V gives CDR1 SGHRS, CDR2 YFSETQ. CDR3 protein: CASSPGQGFTDTQYF. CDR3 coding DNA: TGCGCCAGCAGCCCGGGACAGGGCTTCACAGATACGCAGTATTTT.

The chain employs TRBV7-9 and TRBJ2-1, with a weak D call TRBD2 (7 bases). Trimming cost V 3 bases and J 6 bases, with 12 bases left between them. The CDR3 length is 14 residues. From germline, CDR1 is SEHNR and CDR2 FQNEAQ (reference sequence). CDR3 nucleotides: TGTGCCAGCAGCTTTCCGGGGGGCTTCAATGAGCAGTTCTTC. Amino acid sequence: CASSFPGGFNEQFF.

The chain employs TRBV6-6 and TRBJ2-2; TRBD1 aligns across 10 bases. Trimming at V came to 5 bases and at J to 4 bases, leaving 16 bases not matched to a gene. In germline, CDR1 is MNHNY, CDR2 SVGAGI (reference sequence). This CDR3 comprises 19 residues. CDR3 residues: CASSQQGTGDKWGTGELFF. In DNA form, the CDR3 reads TGTGCCAGCAGTCAACAGGGGACAGGGGACAAATGGGGCACCGGGGAGCTGTTTTTT.

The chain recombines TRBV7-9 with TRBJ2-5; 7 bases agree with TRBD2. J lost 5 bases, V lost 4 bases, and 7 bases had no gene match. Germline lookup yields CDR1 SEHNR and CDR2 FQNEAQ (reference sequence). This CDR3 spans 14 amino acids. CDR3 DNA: TGTGCCAGCAGCTCCGTCGGGGGAGGGGAGACCCAGTACTTC. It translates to CASSSVGGGETQYF.

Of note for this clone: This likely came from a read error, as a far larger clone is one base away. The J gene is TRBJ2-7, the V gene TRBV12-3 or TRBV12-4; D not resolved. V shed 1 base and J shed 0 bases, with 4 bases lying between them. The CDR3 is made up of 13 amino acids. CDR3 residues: CASSLDSSYEQYF. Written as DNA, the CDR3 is TGTGCCAGCAGTTTAGACAGCTCCTACGAGCAGTACTTC.

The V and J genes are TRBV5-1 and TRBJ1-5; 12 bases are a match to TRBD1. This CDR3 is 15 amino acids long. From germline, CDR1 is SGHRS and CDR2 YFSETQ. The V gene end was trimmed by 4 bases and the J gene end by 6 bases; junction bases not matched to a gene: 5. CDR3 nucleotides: TGCGCCAGCAGCCAGGGACAGGGGGCGGGTCAGCCCCAGCATTTT. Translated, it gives CASSQGQGAGQPQHF. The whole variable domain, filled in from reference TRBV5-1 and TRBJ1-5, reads KAGVTQTPRYLIKTRGQQVTLSCSPISGHRSVSWYQQTPGQGLQFLFEYFSETQRNKGNFPGRFSGRQFSNSRSEMNVSTLELGDSALYLCASSQGQGAGQPQHFGDGTRLSIL.

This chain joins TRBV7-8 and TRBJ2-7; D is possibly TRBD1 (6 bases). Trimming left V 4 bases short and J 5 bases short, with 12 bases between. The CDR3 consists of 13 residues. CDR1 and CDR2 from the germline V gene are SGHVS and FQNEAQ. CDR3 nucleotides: TGTGCCAGCAGCTCAGGGGTTTGGGACGAGCAGTACTTC. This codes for CASSSGVWDEQYF.

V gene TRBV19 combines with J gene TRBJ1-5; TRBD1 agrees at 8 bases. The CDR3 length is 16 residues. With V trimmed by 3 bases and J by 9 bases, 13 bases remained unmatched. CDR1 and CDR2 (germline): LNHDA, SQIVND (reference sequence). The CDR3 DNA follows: TGTGCCAGTAGTATCCCGGGACAGGTCGCGACGTCGCCCCAGCATTTT. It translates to CASSIPGQVATSPQHF. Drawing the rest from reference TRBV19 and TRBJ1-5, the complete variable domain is DGGITQSPKYLFRKEGQNVTLSCEQNLNHDAMYWYRQDPGQGLRLIYYSQIVNDFQKGDIAEGYSVSREKKESFPLTVTSAQKNPTAFYLCASSIPGQVATSPQHFGDGTRLSIL.

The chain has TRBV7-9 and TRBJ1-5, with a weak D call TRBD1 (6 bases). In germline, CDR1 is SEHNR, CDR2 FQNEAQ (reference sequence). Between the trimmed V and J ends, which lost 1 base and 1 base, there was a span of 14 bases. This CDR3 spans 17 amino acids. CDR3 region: CASSLGQGLGSNQPQHF. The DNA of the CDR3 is TGTGCCAGCAGCTTAGGGCAGGGGCTTGGGAGCAATCAGCCCCAGCATTTT.

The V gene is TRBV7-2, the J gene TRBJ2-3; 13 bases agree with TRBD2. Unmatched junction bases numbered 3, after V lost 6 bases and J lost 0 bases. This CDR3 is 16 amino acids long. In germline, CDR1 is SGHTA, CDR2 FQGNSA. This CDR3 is CASSWTSGGSTDTQYF. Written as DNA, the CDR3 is TGTGCCAGCAGTTGGACTAGCGGGGGTAGCACAGATACGCAGTATTTT.

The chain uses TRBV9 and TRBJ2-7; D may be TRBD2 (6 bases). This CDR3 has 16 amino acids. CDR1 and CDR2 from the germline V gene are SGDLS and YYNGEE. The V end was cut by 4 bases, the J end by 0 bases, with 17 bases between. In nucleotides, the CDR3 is TGTGCCAGCAGCCCCGGGGGTGCGTGGAACTCCTACGAGCAGTACTTC. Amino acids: CASSPGGAWNSYEQYF.

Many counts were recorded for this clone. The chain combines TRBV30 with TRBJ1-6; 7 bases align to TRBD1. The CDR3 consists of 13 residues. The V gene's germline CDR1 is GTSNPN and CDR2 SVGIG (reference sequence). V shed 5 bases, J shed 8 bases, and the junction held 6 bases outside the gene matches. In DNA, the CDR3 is TGTGCCTGGGTACGACAGGGTGATTCACCCCTCCACTTT. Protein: CAWVRQGDSPLHF. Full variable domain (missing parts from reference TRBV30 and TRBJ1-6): SQTIHQWPATLVQPVGSPLSLECTVEGTSNPNLYWYRQAAGRGLQLLFYSVGIGQISSEVPQNLSASRPQDRQFILSSKKLLLSDSGFYLCAWVRQGDSPLHFGNGTRLTVT.

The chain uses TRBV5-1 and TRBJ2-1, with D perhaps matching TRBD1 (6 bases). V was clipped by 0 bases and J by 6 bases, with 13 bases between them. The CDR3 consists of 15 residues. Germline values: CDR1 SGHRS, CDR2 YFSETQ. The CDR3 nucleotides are TGCGCCAGCAGCTTGGGGCAGGGGAATTTCAATGAGCAGTTCTTC. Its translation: CASSLGQGNFNEQFF. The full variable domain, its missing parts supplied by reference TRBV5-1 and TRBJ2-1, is KAGVTQTPRYLIKTRGQQVTLSCSPISGHRSVSWYQQTPGQGLQFLFEYFSETQRNKGNFPGRFSGRQFSNSRSEMNVSTLELGDSALYLCASSLGQGNFNEQFFGPGTRLTVL.

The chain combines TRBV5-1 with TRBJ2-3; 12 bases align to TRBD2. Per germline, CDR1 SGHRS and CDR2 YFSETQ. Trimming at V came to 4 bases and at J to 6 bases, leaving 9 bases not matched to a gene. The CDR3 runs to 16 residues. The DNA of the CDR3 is TGCGCCAGCAGCCCCCAGACTAGCGGGGGCGGCGATACGCAGTATTTT. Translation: CASSPQTSGGGDTQYF.